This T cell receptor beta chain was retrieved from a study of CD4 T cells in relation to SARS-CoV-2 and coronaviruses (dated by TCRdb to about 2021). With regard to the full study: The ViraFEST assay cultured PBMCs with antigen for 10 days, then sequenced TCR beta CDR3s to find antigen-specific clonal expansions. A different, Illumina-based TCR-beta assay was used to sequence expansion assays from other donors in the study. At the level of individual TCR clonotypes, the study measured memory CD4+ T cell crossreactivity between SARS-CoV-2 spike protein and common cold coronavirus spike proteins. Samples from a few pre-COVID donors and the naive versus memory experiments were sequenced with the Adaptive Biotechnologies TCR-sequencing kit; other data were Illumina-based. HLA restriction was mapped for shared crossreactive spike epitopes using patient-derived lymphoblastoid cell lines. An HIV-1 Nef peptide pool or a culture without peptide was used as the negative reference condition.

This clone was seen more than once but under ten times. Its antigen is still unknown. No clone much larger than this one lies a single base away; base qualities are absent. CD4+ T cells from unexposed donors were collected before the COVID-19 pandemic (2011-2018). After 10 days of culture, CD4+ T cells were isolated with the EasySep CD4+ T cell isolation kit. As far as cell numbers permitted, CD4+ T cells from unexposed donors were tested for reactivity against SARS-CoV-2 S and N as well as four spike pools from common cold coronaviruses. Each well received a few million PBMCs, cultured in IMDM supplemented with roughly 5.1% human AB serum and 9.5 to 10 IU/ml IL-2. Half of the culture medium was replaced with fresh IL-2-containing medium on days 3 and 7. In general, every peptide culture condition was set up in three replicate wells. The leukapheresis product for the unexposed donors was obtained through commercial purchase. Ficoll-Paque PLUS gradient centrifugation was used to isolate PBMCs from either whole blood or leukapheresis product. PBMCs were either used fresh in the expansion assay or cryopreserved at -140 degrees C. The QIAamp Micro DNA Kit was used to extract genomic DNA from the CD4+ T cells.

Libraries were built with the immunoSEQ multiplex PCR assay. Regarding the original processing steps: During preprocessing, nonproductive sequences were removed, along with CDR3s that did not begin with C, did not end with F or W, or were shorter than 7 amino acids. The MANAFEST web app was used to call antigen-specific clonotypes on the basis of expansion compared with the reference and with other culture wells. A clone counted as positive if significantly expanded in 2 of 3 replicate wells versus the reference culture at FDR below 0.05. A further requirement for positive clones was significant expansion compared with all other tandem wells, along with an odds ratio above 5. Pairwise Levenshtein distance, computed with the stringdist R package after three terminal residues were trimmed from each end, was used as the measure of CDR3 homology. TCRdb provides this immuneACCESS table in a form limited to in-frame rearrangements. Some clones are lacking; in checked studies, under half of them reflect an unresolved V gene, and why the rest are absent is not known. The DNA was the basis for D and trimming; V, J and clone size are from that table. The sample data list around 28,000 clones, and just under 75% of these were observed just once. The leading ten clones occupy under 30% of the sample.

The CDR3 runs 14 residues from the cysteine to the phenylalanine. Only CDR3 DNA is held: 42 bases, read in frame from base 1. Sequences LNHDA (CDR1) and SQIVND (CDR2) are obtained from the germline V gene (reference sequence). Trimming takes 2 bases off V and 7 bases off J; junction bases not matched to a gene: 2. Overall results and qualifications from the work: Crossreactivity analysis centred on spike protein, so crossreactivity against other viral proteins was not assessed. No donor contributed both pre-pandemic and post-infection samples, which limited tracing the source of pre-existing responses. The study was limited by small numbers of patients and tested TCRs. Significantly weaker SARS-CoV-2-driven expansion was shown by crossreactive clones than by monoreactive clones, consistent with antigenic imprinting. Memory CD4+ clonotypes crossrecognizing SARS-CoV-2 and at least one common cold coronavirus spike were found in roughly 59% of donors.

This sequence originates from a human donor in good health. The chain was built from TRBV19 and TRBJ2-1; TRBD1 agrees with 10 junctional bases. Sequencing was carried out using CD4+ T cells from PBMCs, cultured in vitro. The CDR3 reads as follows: CASSIMGQGNEQFF. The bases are TGTGCCAGTAGTATAATGGGACAGGGGAATGAGCAGTTCTTC.